This T cell receptor beta chain originates from a study of cytomegalovirus exposure and HLA in healthy donors. General observations from the study: CMV serostatus alone was available as immune exposure information.

The PCR made use of 60 Vbeta and 13 Jbeta primers. Assay: immunoSEQ multiplex PCR; the TCRdb copy retains only in-frame clones and omits some. In the table there are about 130,000 clones, about 80% of which are singletons. CDR1 is MNHEY and CDR2 is SVGAGI in the germline V gene. This CDR3 has 16 amino acids. V lost 2 bases, J lost 1 base, and 8 bases stayed unmatched. Of note for this clone: Its antigen is still unknown.

The receptor comes from a girl aged 2 to 9 in good health and CMV-seronegative. The chain carries TRBV6-5 and TRBJ2-7, with 7 bases aligning to TRBD1. The sample comprised PBMCs. The CDR3 DNA reads as TGTGCCAGCAGTTACGGTAGTCGGGACAGATCCTACGAGCAGTACTTC. It is translated as CASSYGSRDRSYEQYF.